The entry below gives a single TCR beta chain sequence along with its context. Sequencing was performed with immunoSEQ multiplex PCR; in TCRdb, only in-frame clones are kept and a portion is missing. Seen here are tens of thousands of clones, 85% to 90% observed once, and the top ten hold about 20%. The source of the sample is a study of blood T cell repertoires in COVID-19. J was trimmed by 7 bases and V by 1 base; bases with no gene match: 3. The germline V gene has CDR1 GTSNPN and CDR2 SVGIG (reference sequence). CDR3 length equals 15 residues. Sequencing used peripheral blood. The rearrangement joins TRBV30 to TRBJ2-1, with 14 bases lining up with TRBD2. The sequence came from a human donor in a cohort sampled during active COVID-19. CDR3 DNA: TGTGCCTGGAGTGAGGGACTAGCGGGAGCGAATGAGCAGTTCTTC. Protein product: CAWSEGLAGANEQFF.